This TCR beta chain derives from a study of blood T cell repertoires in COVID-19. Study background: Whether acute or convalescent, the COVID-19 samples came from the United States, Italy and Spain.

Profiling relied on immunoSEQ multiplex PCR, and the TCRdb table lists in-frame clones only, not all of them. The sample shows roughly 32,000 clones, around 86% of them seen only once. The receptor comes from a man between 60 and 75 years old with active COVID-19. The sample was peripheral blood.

The CDR3 loop reads CASSPYSSRTGVALNNIYNEQFF. The CDR3 region has the DNA TGTGCCAGCTCACCTTACTCGTCAAGGACAGGGGTAGCCCTGAACAACATCTACAATGAGCAGTTCTTC. The chain uses TRBV18 and TRBJ2-1, with 9 bases matching TRBD1. The CDR3 length is 23 residues. V was pared by 3 bases and J by 3 bases, with 27 bases of the junction left unmatched. Germline CDR1 is KGHSH and CDR2 is LQKENI.